This T cell receptor beta chain comes out of a study of blood T cell repertoires in COVID-19. Background on the study: The samples span acute and convalescent COVID-19 from the United States, Italy and Spain.

In assigning cohorts, the study relied on participant-reported clinical history. Per the germline V gene, CDR1 is LNHDA and CDR2 is SQIVND (reference sequence). V was clipped by 6 bases and J by 1 base, with 16 bases between them. The CDR3 contains 16 residues. Generated by immunoSEQ multiplex PCR, the TCRdb table keeps only in-frame clones and is missing some. The sample lists about 170,000 clones, approximately 82% seen once, with about 4.6% in the top ten. The chain uses TRBV19 and TRBJ2-4, with a weak D call TRBD2 (5 bases). The sample was PBMCs or T cells enriched from blood (not recorded which). The receptor was isolated from a woman in her 50s who had recovered from COVID-19. The CDR3 is CASSLREPGAKNIQYF. In DNA, the CDR3 is TGTGCCAGTAGCCTCCGGGAACCCGGGGCCAAAAACATTCAGTACTTC.